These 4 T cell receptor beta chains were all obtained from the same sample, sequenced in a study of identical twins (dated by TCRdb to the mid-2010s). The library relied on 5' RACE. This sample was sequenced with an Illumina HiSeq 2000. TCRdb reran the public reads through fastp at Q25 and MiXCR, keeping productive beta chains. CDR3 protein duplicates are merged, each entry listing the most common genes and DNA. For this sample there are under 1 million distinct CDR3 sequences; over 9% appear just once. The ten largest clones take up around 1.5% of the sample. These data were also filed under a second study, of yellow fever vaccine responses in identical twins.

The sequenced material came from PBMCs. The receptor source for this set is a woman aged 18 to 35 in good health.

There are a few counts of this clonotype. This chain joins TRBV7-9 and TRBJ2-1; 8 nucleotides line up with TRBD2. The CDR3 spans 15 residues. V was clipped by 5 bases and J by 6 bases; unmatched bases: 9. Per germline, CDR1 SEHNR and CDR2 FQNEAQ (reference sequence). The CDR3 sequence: CASSTTTGTSNEQFF. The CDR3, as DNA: TGTGCCAGCAGCACTACAACTGGGACTAGCAATGAGCAGTTCTTC.

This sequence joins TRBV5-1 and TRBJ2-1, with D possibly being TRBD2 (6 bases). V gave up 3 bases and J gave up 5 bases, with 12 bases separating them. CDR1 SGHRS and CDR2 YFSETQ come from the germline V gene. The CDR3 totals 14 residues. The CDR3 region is CASSWGERNNEQFF. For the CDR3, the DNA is TGCGCCAGCAGCTGGGGGGAGAGAAACAATGAGCAGTTCTTC.

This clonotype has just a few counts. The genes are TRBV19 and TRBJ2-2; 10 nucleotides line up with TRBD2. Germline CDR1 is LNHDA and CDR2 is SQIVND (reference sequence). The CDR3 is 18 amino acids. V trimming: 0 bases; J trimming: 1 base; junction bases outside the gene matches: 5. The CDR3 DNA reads TGTGCCAGTAGTATAGATACTAGCGGGGTGCTGAACACCGGGGAGCTGTTTTTT. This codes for CASSIDTSGVLNTGELFF.

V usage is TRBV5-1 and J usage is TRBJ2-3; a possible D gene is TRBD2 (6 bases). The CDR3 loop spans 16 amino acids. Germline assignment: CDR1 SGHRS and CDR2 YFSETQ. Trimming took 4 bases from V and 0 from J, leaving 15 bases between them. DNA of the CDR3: TGCGCCAGCAGCCCACAGCGGGCCTCTAGCACAGATACGCAGTATTTT. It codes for CASSPQRASSTDTQYF.